The clone carrying this T cell receptor beta chain was recorded only once. The sample belongs to a study of control samples from healthy donors and cancer patients. TCRdb keeps only in-frame clones here, not all; method: immunoSEQ multiplex PCR. This table holds under 200,000 clones, approximately 94% found once. Input material: blood. The sequence was obtained from a woman between 40 and 50 years old in good health.

As DNA, the CDR3 is TGCGCCAGCAGCCGAGCGGGAGGGCCTAACACCGGGGAGCTGTTTTTT. Translating gives CASSRAGGPNTGELFF. The rearrangement uses TRBV4-3 and TRBJ2-2, with 10 nucleotides matching TRBD2. Germline assignment: CDR1 LGHNA and CDR2 YSLEER. With V trimmed by 4 bases and J by 2 bases, 4 bases remained unmatched. The CDR3 is 16 residues long.